The source of this T cell receptor beta chain is a study of regulatory T cells in long-lasting Graves disease. J was trimmed by 3 bases and V by 11 bases; bases with no gene match: 6. There are 12 residues in the CDR3. In germline, CDR1 is ENHRY, CDR2 SYGVKD. This clonotype was found many times. Its antigen is still unknown. To make TCR beta libraries, researchers used iRepertoire HTBI primers and Arm-PCR of CDR3 regions. TCRdb passed the multiplex PCR reads through MiXCR, listing each CDR3 protein once. The table has 350,000 to 450,000 distinct CDR3 sequences, roughly 17% seen once. The time point: newly diagnosed GD, antithyroid drugs for less than 3 months. Following extraction of RNA from PBMCs, that RNA was used to make the TCR library. Each patient gave 7 to 10 milliliters of EDTA-anticoagulated peripheral blood. Findings of the study overall: Shared public clonotypes totalled 2,741 in persistent patients, compared with about 930 in new patients.

Separately, the same data were catalogued under a study of T cells in Graves' hyperthyroidism and ophthalmopathy. Turning to that study: A first-round RT-PCR of the TCR CDR3 used the HTBI primer set.

V and J are TRBV10-3 and TRBJ1-1; 7 nucleotides line up with TRBD1. This sequence was found in a man aged 40-49 years with Graves disease. Sequencing was performed on peripheral blood mononuclear cells (PBMCs), taken at new diagnosis, from a patient treated with antithyroid drugs. The CDR3 DNA reads TGTGCCGCCCAGGGGGGTTACACTGAAGCTTTCTTT. Amino acid sequence: CAAQGGYTEAFF.